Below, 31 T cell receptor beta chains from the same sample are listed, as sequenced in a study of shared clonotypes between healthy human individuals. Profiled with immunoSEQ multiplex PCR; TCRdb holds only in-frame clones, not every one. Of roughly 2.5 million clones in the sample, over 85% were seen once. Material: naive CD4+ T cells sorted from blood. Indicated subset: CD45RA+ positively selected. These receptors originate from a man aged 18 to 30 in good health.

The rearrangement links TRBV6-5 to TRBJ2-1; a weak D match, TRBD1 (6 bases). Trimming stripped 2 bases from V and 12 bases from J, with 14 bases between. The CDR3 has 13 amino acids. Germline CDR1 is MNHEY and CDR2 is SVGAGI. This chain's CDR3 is CASSYEGPRGQFF. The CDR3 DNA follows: TGTGCCAGCAGTTACGAGGGGCCCAGGGGGCAGTTCTTC.

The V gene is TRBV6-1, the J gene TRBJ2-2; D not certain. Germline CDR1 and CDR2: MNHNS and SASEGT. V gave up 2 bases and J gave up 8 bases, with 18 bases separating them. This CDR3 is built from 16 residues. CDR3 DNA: TGTGCCAGCAGTGAACCCCCAAAGATAGGGCAAGGGGAGCTGTTTTTT. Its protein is CASSEPPKIGQGELFF.

CDR3 nucleotide sequence: TGTGCCAGTAGTATACGGGGCGGTAGGCTCCTAAGCCACACAGATACGCAGTATTTT. Amino acids: CASSIRGGRLLSHTDTQYF. V usage is TRBV19 and J usage is TRBJ2-3; D might be TRBD1 or TRBD2, each matching 5 bases. Germline assignment: CDR1 LNHDA and CDR2 SQIVND (reference sequence). CDR3 size: 19 residues. Between the trimmed V and J ends, which lost 2 bases and 2 bases, there was a span of 23 bases.

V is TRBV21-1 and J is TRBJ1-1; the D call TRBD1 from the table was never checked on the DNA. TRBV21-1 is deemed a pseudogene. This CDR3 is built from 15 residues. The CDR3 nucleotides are TGTGCCAGCAGGGGACAAAAGGGGACCAACACTGAAGCTTTCTTT. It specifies CASRGQKGTNTEAFF.

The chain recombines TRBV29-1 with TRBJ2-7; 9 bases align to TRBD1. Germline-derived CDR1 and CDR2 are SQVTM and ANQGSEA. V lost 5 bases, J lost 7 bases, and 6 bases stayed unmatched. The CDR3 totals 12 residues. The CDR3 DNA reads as TGCAGCGTTTGGACAGGGGTAGAAGAGCAGTACTTC. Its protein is CSVWTGVEEQYF.

CDR3: CASSLVGGTNEKLFF. The CDR3, as DNA: TGCGCCAGCAGCCTCGTGGGGGGTACTAATGAAAAACTGTTTTTT. The rearrangement links TRBV4-1 to TRBJ1-4; TRBD1 might be the D (5 bases). The CDR3 is made up of 15 amino acids. Germline V gene lookup returns CDR1 MGHRA and CDR2 YSYEKL. V was cut by 4 bases and J by 2 bases, with 11 bases left in between.

CDR3 in amino acids: CASSYSGQARTEAFF. The CDR3 nucleotides read TGTGCCAGCAGTTACTCGGGACAGGCACGCACTGAAGCTTTCTTT. V and J are TRBV6-5 and TRBJ1-1; TRBD1 matches 8 bases. Germline V gene sequence: CDR1 MNHEY, CDR2 SVGAGI. This CDR3 comprises 15 residues. V gave up 0 bases and J gave up 4 bases; unmatched junction bases: 4.

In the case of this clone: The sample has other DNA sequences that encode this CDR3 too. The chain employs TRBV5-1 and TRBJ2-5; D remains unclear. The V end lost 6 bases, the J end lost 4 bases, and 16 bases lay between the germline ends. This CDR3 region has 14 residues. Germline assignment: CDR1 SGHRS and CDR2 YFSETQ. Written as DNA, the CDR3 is TGCGCCAGCACGCCCGGAGCTTTGGTAGAGACCCAGTACTTC. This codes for CASTPGALVETQYF. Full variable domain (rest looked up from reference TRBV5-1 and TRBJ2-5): KAGVTQTPRYLIKTRGQQVTLSCSPISGHRSVSWYQQTPGQGLQFLFEYFSETQRNKGNFPGRFSGRQFSNSRSEMNVSTLELGDSALYLCASTPGALVETQYFGPGTRLLVL.

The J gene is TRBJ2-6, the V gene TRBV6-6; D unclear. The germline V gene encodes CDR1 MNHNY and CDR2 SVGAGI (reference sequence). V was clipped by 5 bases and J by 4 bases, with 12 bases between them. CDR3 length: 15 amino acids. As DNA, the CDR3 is TGTGCCAGCAGTAGAGGTGCTGCCGGGGCCAACGTCCTGACTTTC. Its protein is CASSRGAAGANVLTF.

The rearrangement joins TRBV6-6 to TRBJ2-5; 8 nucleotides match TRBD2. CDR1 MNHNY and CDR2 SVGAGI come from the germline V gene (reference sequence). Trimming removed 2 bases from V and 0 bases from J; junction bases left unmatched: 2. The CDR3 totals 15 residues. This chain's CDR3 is CASSYIAGHQETQYF. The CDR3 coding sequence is TGTGCCAGCAGTTACATAGCGGGGCACCAAGAGACCCAGTACTTC.

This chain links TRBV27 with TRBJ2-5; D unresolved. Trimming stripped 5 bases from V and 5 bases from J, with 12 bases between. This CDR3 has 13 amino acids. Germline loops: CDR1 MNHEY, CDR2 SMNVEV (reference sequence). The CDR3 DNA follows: TGTGCCAGCAGTCCCGCCTTTTGGGAGACCCAGTACTTC. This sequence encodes CASSPAFWETQYF.

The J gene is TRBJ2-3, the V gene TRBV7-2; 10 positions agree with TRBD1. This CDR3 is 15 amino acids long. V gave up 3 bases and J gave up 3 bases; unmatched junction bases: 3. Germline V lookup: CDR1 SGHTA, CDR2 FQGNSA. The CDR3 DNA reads TGTGCCAGCAGCTTTTCGGGACAGGGGACAGATACGCAGTATTTT. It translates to CASSFSGQGTDTQYF.

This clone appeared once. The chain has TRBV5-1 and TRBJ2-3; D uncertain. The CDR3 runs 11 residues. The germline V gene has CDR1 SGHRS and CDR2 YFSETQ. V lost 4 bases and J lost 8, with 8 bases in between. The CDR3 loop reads CASSAQSTQYF. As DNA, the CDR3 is TGCGCCAGCAGCGCCCAGAGTACGCAGTATTTT.

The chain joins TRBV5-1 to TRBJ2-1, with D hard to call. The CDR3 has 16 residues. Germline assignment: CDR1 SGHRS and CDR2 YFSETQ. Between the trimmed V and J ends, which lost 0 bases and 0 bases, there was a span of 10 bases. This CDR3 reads CASSLDTAGSYNEQFF. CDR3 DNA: TGCGCCAGCAGCTTGGACACGGCAGGCTCCTACAATGAGCAGTTCTTC.

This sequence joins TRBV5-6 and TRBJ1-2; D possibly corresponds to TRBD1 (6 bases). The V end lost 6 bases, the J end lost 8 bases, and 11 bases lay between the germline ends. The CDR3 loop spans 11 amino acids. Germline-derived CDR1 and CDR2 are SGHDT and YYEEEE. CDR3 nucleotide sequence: TGTGCCAGCACCGCAAGGGGGGGCTACACCTTC. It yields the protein CASTARGGYTF.

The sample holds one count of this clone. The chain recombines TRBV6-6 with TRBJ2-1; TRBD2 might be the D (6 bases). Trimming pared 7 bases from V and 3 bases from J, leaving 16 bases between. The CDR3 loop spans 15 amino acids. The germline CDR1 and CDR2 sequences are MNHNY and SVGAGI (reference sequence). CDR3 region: CASKPPTGDYNEQFF. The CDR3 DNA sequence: TGTGCCAGCAAGCCGCCTACGGGAGACTACAATGAGCAGTTCTTC.

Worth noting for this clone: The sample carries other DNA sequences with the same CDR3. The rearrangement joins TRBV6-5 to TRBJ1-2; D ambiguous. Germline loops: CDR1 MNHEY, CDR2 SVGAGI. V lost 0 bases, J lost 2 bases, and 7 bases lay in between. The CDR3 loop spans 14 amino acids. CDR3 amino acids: CASSYSARNYGYTF. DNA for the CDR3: TGTGCCAGCAGTTACTCGGCAAGAAACTATGGCTACACCTTC.

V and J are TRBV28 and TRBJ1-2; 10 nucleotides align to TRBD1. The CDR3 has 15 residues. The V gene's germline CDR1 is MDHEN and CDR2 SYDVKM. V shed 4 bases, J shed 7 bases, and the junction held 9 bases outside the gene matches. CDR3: CASSSSGTGVTGYTF. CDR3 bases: TGTGCCAGCAGTTCCTCCGGGACAGGGGTGACTGGCTACACCTTC.

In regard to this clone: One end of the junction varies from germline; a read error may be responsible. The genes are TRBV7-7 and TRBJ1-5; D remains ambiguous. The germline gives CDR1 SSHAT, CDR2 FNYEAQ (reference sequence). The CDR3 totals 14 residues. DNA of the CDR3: TGTGCTAGCAGCCAAGAAAGCGTGGGGAGGCCCCAGCATTTT. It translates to CASSQESVGRPQHF.

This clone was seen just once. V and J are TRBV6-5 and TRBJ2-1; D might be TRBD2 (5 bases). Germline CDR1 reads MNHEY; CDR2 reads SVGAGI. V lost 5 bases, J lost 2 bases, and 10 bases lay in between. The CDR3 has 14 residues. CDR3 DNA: TGTGCCAGCAGTCGGGGTTCCACCTACAATGAGCAGTTCTTC. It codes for CASSRGSTYNEQFF.

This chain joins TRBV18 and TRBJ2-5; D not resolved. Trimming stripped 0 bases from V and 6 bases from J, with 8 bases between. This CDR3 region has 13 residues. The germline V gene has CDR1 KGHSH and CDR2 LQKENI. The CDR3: CASSPPGLQTQYF. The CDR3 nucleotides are TGTGCCAGCTCACCACCGGGTCTTCAGACCCAGTACTTC.

Written as DNA, the CDR3 is TGTGCCGCCGAAGGAGAGACGCGTGAGCAGTTCTTC. Protein product: CAAEGETREQFF. The rearrangement links TRBV19 to TRBJ2-1; D not resolved. This CDR3 is 12 amino acids long. V dropped 11 bases and J dropped 9 bases, with 17 bases sitting between them. The V gene's germline CDR1 is LNHDA and CDR2 SQIVND (reference sequence). The whole variable domain, filled in from reference TRBV19 and TRBJ2-1, reads DGGITQSPKYLFRKEGQNVTLSCEQNLNHDAMYWYRQDPGQGLRLIYYSQIVNDFQKGDIAEGYSVSREKKESFPLTVTSAQKNPTAFYLCAAEGETREQFFGPGTRLTVL.

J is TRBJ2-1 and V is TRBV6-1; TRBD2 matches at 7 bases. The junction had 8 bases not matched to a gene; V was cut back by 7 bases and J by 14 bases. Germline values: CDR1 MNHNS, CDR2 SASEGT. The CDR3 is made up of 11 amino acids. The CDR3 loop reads CASTREVEEFF. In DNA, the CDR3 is TGTGCCAGCACACGGGAGGTCGAGGAGTTCTTC.

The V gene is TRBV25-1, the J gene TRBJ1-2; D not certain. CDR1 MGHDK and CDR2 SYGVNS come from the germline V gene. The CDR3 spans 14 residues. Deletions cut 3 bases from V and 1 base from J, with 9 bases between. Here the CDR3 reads CASSESVFNYGYTF. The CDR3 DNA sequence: TGTGCCAGCAGTGAGTCGGTGTTTAACTATGGCTACACCTTC.

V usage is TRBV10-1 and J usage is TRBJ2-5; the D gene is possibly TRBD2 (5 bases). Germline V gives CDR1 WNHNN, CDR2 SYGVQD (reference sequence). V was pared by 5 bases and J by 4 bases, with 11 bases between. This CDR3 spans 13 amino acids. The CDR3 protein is CASSRSAGETQYF. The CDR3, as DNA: TGCGCCAGCAGTAGATCGGCGGGAGAGACCCAGTACTTC.

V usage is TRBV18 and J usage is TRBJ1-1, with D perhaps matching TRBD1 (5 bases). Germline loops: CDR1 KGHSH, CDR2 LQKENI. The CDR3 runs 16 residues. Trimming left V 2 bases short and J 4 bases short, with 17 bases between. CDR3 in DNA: TGTGCCAGCTCACCAATAGGCAGGGAAGGGTCCACTGAAGCTTTCTTT. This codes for CASSPIGREGSTEAFF.

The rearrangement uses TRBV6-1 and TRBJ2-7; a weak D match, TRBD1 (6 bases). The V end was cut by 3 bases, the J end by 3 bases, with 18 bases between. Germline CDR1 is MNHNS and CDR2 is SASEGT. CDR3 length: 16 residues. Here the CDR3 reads CASSDPGHRADYEQYF. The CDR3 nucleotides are TGTGCCAGCAGTGACCCGGGACACAGGGCCGACTACGAGCAGTACTTC.

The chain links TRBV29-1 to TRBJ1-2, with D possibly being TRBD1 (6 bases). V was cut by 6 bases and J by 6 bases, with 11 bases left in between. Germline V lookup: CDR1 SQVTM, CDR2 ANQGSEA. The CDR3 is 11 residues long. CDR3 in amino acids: CSVETGHGYTF. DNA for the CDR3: TGCAGCGTCGAGACAGGCCATGGCTACACCTTC.

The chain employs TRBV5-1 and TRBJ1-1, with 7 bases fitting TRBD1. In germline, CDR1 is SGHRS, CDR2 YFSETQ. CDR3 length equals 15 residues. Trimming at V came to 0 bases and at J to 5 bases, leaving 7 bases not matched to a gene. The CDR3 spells CASSLGVQGLTEAFF. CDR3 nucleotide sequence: TGCGCCAGCAGCTTGGGAGTACAGGGGTTGACTGAAGCTTTCTTT.

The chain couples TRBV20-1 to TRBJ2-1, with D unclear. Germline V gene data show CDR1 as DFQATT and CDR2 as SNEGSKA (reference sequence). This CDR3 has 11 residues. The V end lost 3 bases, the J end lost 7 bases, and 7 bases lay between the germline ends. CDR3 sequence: CSASGFNEQFF. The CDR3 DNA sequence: TGCAGTGCTAGTGGCTTTAATGAGCAGTTCTTC.

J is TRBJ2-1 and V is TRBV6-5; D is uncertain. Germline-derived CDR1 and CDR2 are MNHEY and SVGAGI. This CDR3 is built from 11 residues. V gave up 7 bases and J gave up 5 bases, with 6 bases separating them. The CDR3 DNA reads TGTGCCAGCACGGTAAACAATGAGCAGTTCTTC. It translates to CASTVNNEQFF.